Following are 15 T cell receptor beta chains from one sample sequenced in a study of beta chain features in type 1 diabetes. The study reverse transcribed the entire isolated RNA, so it sequenced expressed TCRB transcripts. This table comes from immunoSEQ multiplex PCR, and its TCRdb copy is limited to in-frame clones, with some not included. This sample has about 410,000 clones, with around 14% found just once. The source material was naive CD4+ T cells from blood. The receptors derive from a young man in good health.

This clone was seen a handful of times. CDR3 bases: TGTGCCAGCAGCACCGGGACAGACCTCCGCGAGCAGTACTTC. This gives the protein CASSTGTDLREQYF. The chain combines TRBV9 with TRBJ2-7, with 7 bases matching TRBD1. Germline V gives CDR1 SGDLS, CDR2 YYNGEE. CDR3 length equals 14 residues. The trim removed 4 bases at V and 6 bases at J, leaving 10 bases unmatched.

The chain is built from TRBV10-3 and TRBJ1-2; D is ambiguous. This CDR3 comprises 13 residues. CDR1 is ENHRY and CDR2 is SYGVKD in the germline V gene. The V end was cut by 7 bases, the J end by 4 bases, with 13 bases between. CDR3 nucleotide sequence: TGTGCCATCAATAAAGAGGGCAGCTATGGCTACACCTTC. The encoded protein is CAINKEGSYGYTF.

In its sample, this clone was seen many times. CDR3 region: CSVISRDREKTQYF. In DNA, the CDR3 is TGCAGCGTAATATCCCGGGACAGGGAAAAGACCCAGTACTTC. V gene TRBV29-1 combines with J gene TRBJ2-5, with 9 positions matching TRBD1. Germline V gene sequence: CDR1 SQVTM, CDR2 ANQGSEA. V was clipped by 6 bases and J by 6 bases; unmatched bases: 11. The CDR3 length is 14 residues.

The sample holds a few counts of this clone. The chain joins TRBV4-1 to TRBJ2-1, with D uncertain. From germline, CDR1 is MGHRA and CDR2 YSYEKL. With 2 bases removed from V and 5 bases from J, the gap between germline ends came to 7 bases. This CDR3 comprises 13 residues. As DNA, the CDR3 is TGCGCCAGCAGCCAATTCGTGGACAATGAGCAGTTCTTC. This gives the protein CASSQFVDNEQFF.

There are a few counts of this clone. V and J are TRBV29-1 and TRBJ1-1; TRBD1 is a possible D gene (5 bases). The CDR3 loop spans 12 amino acids. CDR1 is SQVTM, CDR2 ANQGSEA, per germline. V lost 7 bases to trimming and J lost 2 bases, with 11 bases between them. The CDR3 DNA follows: TGCAGCGACCTCGGGGGAAACACTGAAGCTTTCTTT. This sequence encodes CSDLGGNTEAFF.

The genes are TRBV18 and TRBJ2-6, with 10 positions matching TRBD1. Germline trimming cut 3 bases from V and 6 bases from J; bases unmatched to any gene: 2. CDR1 and CDR2 from the germline V gene are KGHSH and LQKENI. CDR3 length: 15 residues. The CDR3 DNA reads TGTGCCAGCTCACCGGGACAGGGGCAGGCCAACGTCCTGACTTTC. As protein: CASSPGQGQANVLTF.

At least ten counts were recorded for this clone. The chain carries TRBV30 and TRBJ2-3; D is unresolved. Between the trimmed V and J ends, which lost 4 bases and 6 bases, there was a span of 8 bases. Germline CDR1 is GTSNPN and CDR2 is SVGIG (reference sequence). The CDR3 consists of 11 residues. Here the CDR3 reads CAWTDVDTQYF. Here the CDR3 DNA reads TGTGCCTGGACCGACGTGGATACGCAGTATTTT.

This clone came up a few times. The rearrangement links TRBV10-3 to TRBJ2-4, with 9 bases lining up with TRBD1. The CDR3 length is 15 residues. Per the germline V gene, CDR1 is ENHRY and CDR2 is SYGVKD. Losses at the gene ends were 0 bases for V and 7 bases for J; bases not matched to a gene: 4. The CDR3 region is CAISESGQGRNIQYF. In nucleotides, the CDR3 is TGTGCCATCAGTGAGTCCGGACAGGGGAGGAACATTCAGTACTTC.

This clone was found a few times. The CDR3 spells CASSKGLAGYEQYV. Written as DNA, the CDR3 is TGTGCCAGCAGCAAGGGACTAGCGGGCTACGAGCAGTACGTC. The chain uses TRBV7-2 and TRBJ2-7; 12 bases are a match to TRBD2. With 5 bases clipped from V and 3 bases from J, the junction kept 2 bases outside the gene matches. The CDR3 is made up of 14 amino acids. Looked up from germline, CDR1 is SGHTA and CDR2 is FQGNSA.

The J gene is TRBJ1-2, the V gene TRBV2, with TRBD1 matching over 8 bases. CDR3 length equals 14 residues. J gave up 5 bases and V 7 bases, and 9 bases lay outside the gene matches. The germline CDR1 and CDR2 sequences are SNHLY and FYNNEI. CDR3 region: CASITWDRSYGYTF. As DNA, the CDR3 is TGTGCCAGCATCACCTGGGACAGGAGTTATGGCTACACCTTC. Full variable domain (missing parts from reference TRBV2 and TRBJ1-2): EPEVTQTPSHQVTQMGQEVILRCVPISNHLYFYWYRQILGQKVEFLVSFYNNEISEKSEIFDDQFSVERPDGSNFTLKIRSTKLEDSAMYFCASITWDRSYGYTFGSGTRLTVV.

The chain carries TRBV10-3 and TRBJ2-1; tentatively, D is TRBD1 or TRBD2 (5 bases each). The CDR3 sequence is 13 residues long. Germline V CDR1 and CDR2: ENHRY, SYGVKD. The CDR3 here is CAAASGPQGEQFF. CDR3 sequence (DNA): TGTGCTGCAGCAAGCGGTCCGCAGGGTGAGCAGTTCTTC.

This chain joins TRBV5-1 and TRBJ2-1; 9 bases are a match to TRBD2. The CDR3 length is 16 residues. Unmatched junction bases numbered 3, after V lost 1 base and J lost 1 base. CDR1 is SGHRS, CDR2 YFSETQ, per germline. The CDR3 region has the DNA TGCGCCAGCAGCTTGTTGGGACTAGCATCCTACAATGAGCAGTTCTTC. This gives the protein CASSLLGLASYNEQFF.

This chain links TRBV27 with TRBJ1-5; D might be TRBD1 (5 bases). Germline V gives CDR1 MNHEY, CDR2 SMNVEV (reference sequence). The CDR3 sequence is 14 residues long. V was clipped by 5 bases and J by 6 bases, with 14 bases between them. As DNA, the CDR3 is TGTGCCAGCAGTCAGGGAATGGAGTTTCAGCCCCAGCATTTT. It translates to CASSQGMEFQPQHF.

This clone turned up a few times. The genes are TRBV30 and TRBJ1-2; 8 positions agree with TRBD1. The germline CDR1 and CDR2 sequences are GTSNPN and SVGIG (reference sequence). This CDR3 contains 14 residues. V was clipped by 3 bases and J by 3 bases; unmatched bases: 6. CDR3 DNA: TGTGCCTGGAGGCTTGACAGGGGTGACTATGGCTACACCTTC. It translates to CAWRLDRGDYGYTF.

The chain combines TRBV5-4 with TRBJ2-4, with a tentative D call TRBD2 (6 bases). The CDR3 totals 16 residues. Trimming removed 4 bases from V and 5 bases from J, with 19 bases in between. The germline V gene encodes CDR1 SGHNT and CDR2 YYREEE (reference sequence). CDR3 region: CASSPRPGAEENIQYF. The CDR3 coding sequence is TGTGCCAGCAGCCCCAGACCGGGAGCAGAGGAAAACATTCAGTACTTC.